The TCR beta chain under discussion was sequenced for a study of graft-versus-host responses after intestinal transplantation. Study in general: The transplants performed in recipients were multivisceral, liver-intestinal, or isolated intestinal. The recipients all started with anti-thymocyte globulin induction and then took tacrolimus and steroids for roughly three years. Whole-study findings and limits: Declines in HvG clones occurring early post-transplant were associated with peak circulating GvH clone levels. Patients who carried graft-donor T cell macrochimerism also had high graft-versus-host to host-versus-graft clonal ratios in their allografts.

Of note for this clone: The antigen is unknown.

Trimming stripped 5 bases from V and 6 bases from J, with 11 bases between. The CDR3 runs 14 residues. Germline V gene sequence: CDR1 MNHEY, CDR2 SVGAGI. The method was immunoSEQ multiplex PCR; TCRdb's version includes in-frame clones alone and lacks a portion of them. The sample holds more than 65,000 clones; under 90% are singletons and the top ten take roughly 0.4%. The rearrangement uses TRBV6-5 and TRBJ1-6; D is possibly TRBD1 (5 bases). The TCR sequence derives from a human donor who was the organ donor for an intestinal transplant. This sample comprised unstimulated CD4+ T cells sorted from spleen or lymph node cells, obtained before transplant. CDR3 sequence (DNA): TGTGCCAGCAGTGGACCCAGGGTTAATTCACCCCTCCACTTT. It codes for CASSGPRVNSPLHF.